This T cell receptor (beta chain) emerged from a study of cytomegalovirus exposure and HLA in healthy donors. Broader study findings: In a later analysis, approximately 15,000 TCR beta sequences were associated with HLA alleles at 0.05 false discovery rate.

The V and J ends lost 0 bases and 5 bases respectively, with 8 bases between them. The CDR3 is 13 residues long. Germline CDR1 SGDLS, CDR2 YYNGEE. A note on this clone: The antigen is not known.

60 Vbeta and 13 Jbeta primers were used in PCR. The data were produced by immunoSEQ multiplex PCR, yet TCRdb's version contains in-frame clones alone and is incomplete. The profile shows roughly 66,000 clones, about 60% of them singletons. V and J are TRBV9 and TRBJ2-5; D is possibly TRBD1 (5 bases). The TCR originated in a woman aged 50 to 65 in good health and CMV-seronegative. The sequenced sample was PBMCs. CDR3 region: CASSVEGAETQYF. The CDR3 bases are TGTGCCAGCAGCGTAGAAGGGGCGGAGACCCAGTACTTC.